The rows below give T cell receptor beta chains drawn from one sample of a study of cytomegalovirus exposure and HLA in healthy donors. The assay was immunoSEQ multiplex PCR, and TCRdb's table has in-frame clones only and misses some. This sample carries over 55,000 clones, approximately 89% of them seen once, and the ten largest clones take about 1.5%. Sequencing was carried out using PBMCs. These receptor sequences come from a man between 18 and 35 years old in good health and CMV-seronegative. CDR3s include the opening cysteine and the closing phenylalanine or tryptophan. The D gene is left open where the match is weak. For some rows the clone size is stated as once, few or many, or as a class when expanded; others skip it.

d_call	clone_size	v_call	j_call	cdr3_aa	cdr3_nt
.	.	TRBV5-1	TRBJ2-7	CASSLAGTNSYEQYF	TGCGCCAGCAGCTTGGCCGGGACAAACTCCTACGAGCAGTACTTC
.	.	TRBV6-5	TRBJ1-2	CASSYSEAGRGGYTF	TGTGCCAGCAGTTACTCAGAGGCAGGGAGGGGCGGCTACACCTTC
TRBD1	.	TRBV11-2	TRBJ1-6	CASSPQGQGNSPLHF	TGTGCCAGCAGCCCACAGGGACAGGGTAATTCACCCCTCCACTTT
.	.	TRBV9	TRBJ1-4	CASSVGSANEKLFF	TGTGCCAGCAGCGTTGGAAGCGCCAATGAAAAACTGTTTTTT
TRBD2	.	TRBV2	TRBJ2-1	CASSYSGGADEQFF	TGTGCCAGCAGTTATAGCGGGGGGGCCGATGAGCAGTTCTTC
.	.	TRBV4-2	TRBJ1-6	CASSQEGGSYNSPLHF	TGTGCCAGCAGCCAAGAAGGAGGGTCCTATAATTCACCCCTCCACTTT
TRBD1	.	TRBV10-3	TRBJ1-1	CATRHPGQGATEAFF	TGTGCCACCAGACACCCGGGACAGGGGGCGACTGAAGCTTTCTTT
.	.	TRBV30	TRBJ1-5	CAWSGEENQPQHF	TGTGCCTGGAGTGGGGAGGAGAATCAGCCCCAGCATTTT
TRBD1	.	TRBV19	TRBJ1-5	CASSPGTGDNQPQHF	TGTGCCAGTAGTCCCGGGACAGGGGACAATCAGCCCCAGCATTTT
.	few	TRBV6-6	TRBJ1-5	CASSYPGAGNQPQHF	TGTGCCAGCAGTTACCCAGGCGCTGGCAATCAGCCCCAGCATTTT
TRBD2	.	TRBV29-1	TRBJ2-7	CSVSGGAGGPRIYEQYF	TGCAGCGTATCGGGGGGAGCGGGGGGGCCCCGGATCTACGAGCAGTACTTC
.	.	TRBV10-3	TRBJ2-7	CAAGFSYEQYF	TGTGCTGCGGGCTTTTCCTACGAGCAGTACTTC
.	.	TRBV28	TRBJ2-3	CASSRGQIAGLRGTQYF	TGTGCCAGCAGTCGGGGACAGATAGCGGGGCTACGGGGGACGCAGTATTTT
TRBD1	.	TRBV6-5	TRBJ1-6	CASSGQGAGNSPLHF	TGTGCCAGCAGTGGACAGGGGGCTGGTAATTCACCCCTCCACTTT
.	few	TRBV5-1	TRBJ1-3	CASSWRTGMEGNTIYF	TGCGCCAGCAGCTGGAGGACGGGGATGGAGGGAAACACCATATATTTT
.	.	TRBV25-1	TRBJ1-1	CASSLYGWTEAFF	TGTGCCAGCAGTTTATACGGGTGGACTGAAGCTTTCTTT
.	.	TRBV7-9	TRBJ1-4	CASSRRVPREEKLFF	TGTGCCAGCAGCCGTCGGGTCCCCCGGGAGGAAAAACTGTTTTTT
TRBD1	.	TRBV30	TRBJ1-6	CAWSRQGLLSPLHF	TGTGCCTGGAGTCGACAGGGGTTGCTTTCACCCCTCCACTTT
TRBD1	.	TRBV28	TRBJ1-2	CASRGQGVAYGYTF	TGTGCCAGCAGGGGACAGGGGGTGGCTTATGGCTACACCTTC
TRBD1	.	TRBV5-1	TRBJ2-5	CASRLGTGGRETQYF	TGCGCCAGCAGATTAGGGACAGGGGGCAGGGAGACCCAGTACTTC
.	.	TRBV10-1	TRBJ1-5	CASSGGTANQPQHF	TGCGCCAGCAGTGGCGGGACGGCCAATCAGCCCCAGCATTTT
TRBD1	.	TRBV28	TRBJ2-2	CASTAWDRENTGELFF	TGTGCCAGCACTGCTTGGGACAGGGAAAACACCGGGGAGCTGTTTTTT
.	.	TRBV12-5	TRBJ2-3	CASGPPRLTDTQYF	TGTGCTAGTGGTCCCCCCCGACTCACAGATACGCAGTATTTT